Described below is a single T cell receptor (beta chain) sequence and its context. Its matching antigen is unknown. Germline loops: CDR1 SGHRS, CDR2 YFSETQ. CDR3 length equals 14 residues. Trimming cost V 2 bases and J 8 bases; bases outside gene matches: 6. The data were obtained in a study of neoadjuvant nivolumab and ipilimumab in lung cancer. The study's findings and limits: Resected-tumor TCR richness correlated positively with pretherapy blood richness.

Assay used: immunoSEQ multiplex PCR; TCRdb lists only in-frame clones, some missing. The sample holds roughly 28,000 clones, 83% seen once. The specimen was tumor tissue, collected after neoadjuvant nivolumab, alone or with ipilimumab, at or shortly before surgery. The rearrangement uses TRBV5-1 and TRBJ1-4; 7 bases match TRBD1. The origin of this receptor is an adult with non-small cell lung cancer. This CDR3 reads CASSFDRAREKLFF. CDR3 bases: TGCGCCAGCAGCTTCGACAGGGCTCGAGAAAAACTGTTTTTT.